These 4 T cell receptor beta chains share one sample of origin, sequenced in a study of cytomegalovirus exposure and HLA in healthy donors. The study ran its PCR with 60 Vbeta and 13 Jbeta primers. Method: immunoSEQ multiplex PCR; TCRdb's copy keeps in-frame clones and lacks some. The data hold 58,000 or so clones, with 75% observed a single time. The sample comprised PBMCs. The receptors here all came from a woman between 35 and 50 years old in good health and CMV-seropositive.

This clone was counted only a few times. This chain links TRBV7-8 with TRBJ1-2, with D perhaps matching TRBD1 (6 bases). Deletions cut 5 bases from V and 2 bases from J, with 18 bases between. Germline CDR1 and CDR2: SGHVS and FQNEAQ. The CDR3 runs 16 residues. CDR3 sequence reads: CASSPQGTFSNYGYTF. The CDR3 nucleotides read TGTGCCAGCAGCCCACAGGGAACATTCTCAAACTATGGCTACACCTTC.

The chain recombines TRBV5-4 with TRBJ1-3; D is undetermined. Germline V gene data show CDR1 as SGHNT and CDR2 as YYREEE (reference sequence). The germline V and J ends were trimmed by 2 bases and 4 bases, with 10 bases remaining between them. CDR3 size: 14 residues. The CDR3 sequence: CASSLDALGNTIYF. The CDR3 coding sequence is TGTGCCAGCAGCTTAGATGCGTTGGGAAACACCATATATTTT.

This rearrangement joins TRBV14 to TRBJ2-7; 9 bases map to TRBD1. The CDR3 spans 15 residues. V trimming: 3 bases; J trimming: 4 bases; junction bases outside the gene matches: 7. The germline V gene has CDR1 SGHDN and CDR2 FVKESK. CDR3 residues: CASSQGTGSGYEQYF. Here the CDR3 DNA reads TGTGCCAGCAGCCAGGGGACAGGGTCAGGTTACGAGCAGTACTTC.

This clone has more than one count but fewer than ten. The genes are TRBV2 and TRBJ2-7; D not certain. The CDR3 has 11 residues. CDR1 and CDR2 from the germline V gene are SNHLY and FYNNEI. The V end lost 7 bases, the J end lost 2 bases, and 6 bases lay between the germline ends. CDR3 amino acids: CASTGAYEQYF. In DNA form, the CDR3 reads TGTGCCAGCACCGGTGCCTACGAGCAGTACTTC. The full variable domain, completed using reference TRBV2 and TRBJ2-7, is EPEVTQTPSHQVTQMGQEVILRCVPISNHLYFYWYRQILGQKVEFLVSFYNNEISEKSEIFDDQFSVERPDGSNFTLKIRSTKLEDSAMYFCASTGAYEQYFGPGTRLTVT.